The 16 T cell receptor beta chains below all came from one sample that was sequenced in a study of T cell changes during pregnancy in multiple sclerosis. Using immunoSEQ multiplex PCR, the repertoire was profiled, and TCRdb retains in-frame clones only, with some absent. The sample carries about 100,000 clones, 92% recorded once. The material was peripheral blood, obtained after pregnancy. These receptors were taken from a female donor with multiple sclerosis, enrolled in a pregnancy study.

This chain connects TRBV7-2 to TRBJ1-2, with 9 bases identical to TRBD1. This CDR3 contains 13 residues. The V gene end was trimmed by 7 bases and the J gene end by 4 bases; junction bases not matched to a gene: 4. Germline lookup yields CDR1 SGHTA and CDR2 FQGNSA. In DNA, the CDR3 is TGTGCCAGCACCTTGGACAGGGGCTATGGCTACACCTTC. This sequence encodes CASTLDRGYGYTF.

This CDR3 is CASSPGTSGGYEQYF. For the CDR3, the DNA is TGCGCCAGCAGCCCAGGGACTAGCGGAGGCTACGAGCAGTACTTC. This chain connects TRBV5-1 to TRBJ2-7, with 11 nucleotides matching TRBD2. The CDR3 totals 15 residues. The germline V gene has CDR1 SGHRS and CDR2 YFSETQ. With V trimmed by 4 bases and J by 3 bases, 6 bases remained unmatched.

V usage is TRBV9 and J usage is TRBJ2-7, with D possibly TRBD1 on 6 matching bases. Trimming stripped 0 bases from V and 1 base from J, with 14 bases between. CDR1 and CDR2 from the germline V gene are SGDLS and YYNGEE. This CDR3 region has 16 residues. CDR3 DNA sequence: TGTGCCAGCAGCGTAGAGGCAGGGGTCGGGTCCTACGAGCAGTACTTC. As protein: CASSVEAGVGSYEQYF.

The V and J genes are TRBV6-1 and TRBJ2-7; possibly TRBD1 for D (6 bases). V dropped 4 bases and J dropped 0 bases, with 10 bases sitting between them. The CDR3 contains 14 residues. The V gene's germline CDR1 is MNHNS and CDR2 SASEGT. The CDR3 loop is CASSARGSSYEQYF. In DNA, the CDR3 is TGTGCCAGCAGTGCGAGGGGGAGCTCCTACGAGCAGTACTTC.

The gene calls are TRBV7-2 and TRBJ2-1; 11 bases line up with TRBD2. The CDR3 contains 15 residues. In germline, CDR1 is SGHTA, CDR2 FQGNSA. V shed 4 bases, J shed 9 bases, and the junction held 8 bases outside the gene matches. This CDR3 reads CASSSETSGIGEQFF. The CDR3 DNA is TGTGCCAGCAGCTCAGAGACTAGCGGGATCGGTGAGCAGTTCTTC.

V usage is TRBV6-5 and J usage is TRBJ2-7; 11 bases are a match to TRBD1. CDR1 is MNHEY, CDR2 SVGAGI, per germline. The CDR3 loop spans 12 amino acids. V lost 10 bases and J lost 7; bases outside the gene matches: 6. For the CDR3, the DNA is TGTGCCACGGGGACAGGGGGTGAAGAGCAGTACTTC. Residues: CATGTGGEEQYF.

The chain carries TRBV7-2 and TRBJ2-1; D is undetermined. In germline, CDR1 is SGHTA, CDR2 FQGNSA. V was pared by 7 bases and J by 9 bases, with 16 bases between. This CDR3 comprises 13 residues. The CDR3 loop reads CASTLLPGSEQFF. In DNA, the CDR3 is TGTGCCAGCACCCTACTTCCGGGTAGTGAGCAGTTCTTC.

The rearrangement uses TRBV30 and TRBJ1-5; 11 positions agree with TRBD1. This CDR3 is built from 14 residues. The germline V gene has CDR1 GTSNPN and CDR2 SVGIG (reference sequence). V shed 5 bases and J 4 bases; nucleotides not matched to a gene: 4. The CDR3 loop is CAWGQGAINQPQHF. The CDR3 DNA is TGTGCCTGGGGACAGGGGGCGATAAATCAGCCCCAGCATTTT.

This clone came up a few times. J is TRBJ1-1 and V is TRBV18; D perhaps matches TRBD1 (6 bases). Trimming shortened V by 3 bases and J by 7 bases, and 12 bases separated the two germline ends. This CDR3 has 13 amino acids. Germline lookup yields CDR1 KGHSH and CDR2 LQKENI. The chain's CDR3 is CASSPATGSEAFF. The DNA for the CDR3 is TGTGCCAGCTCACCCGCTACAGGGAGTGAAGCTTTCTTT. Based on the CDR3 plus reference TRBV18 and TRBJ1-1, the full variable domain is NAGVMQNPRHLVRRRGQEARLRCSPMKGHSHVYWYRQLPEEGLKFMVYLQKENIIDESGMPKERFSAEFPKEGPSILRIQQVVRGDSAAYFCASSPATGSEAFFGQGTRLTVV.

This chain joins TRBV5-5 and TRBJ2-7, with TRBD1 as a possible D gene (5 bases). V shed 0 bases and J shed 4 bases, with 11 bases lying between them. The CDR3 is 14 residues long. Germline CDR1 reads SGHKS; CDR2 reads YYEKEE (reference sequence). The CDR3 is CASSLGAGKYEQYF. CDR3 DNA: TGTGCCAGCAGCTTGGGGGCAGGGAAGTACGAGCAGTACTTC.

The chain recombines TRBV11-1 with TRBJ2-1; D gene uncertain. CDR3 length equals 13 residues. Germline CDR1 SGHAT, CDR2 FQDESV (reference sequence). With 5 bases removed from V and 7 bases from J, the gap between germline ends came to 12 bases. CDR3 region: CASSLNLENEQFF. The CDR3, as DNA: TGTGCCAGCAGCCTCAATCTAGAGAATGAGCAGTTCTTC.

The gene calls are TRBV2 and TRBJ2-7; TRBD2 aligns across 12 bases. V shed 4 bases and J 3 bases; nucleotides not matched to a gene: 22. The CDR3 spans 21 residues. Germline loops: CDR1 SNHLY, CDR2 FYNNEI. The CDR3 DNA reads TGTGCCAGCAGTGCTCGGTGGCCGGGACTAGCGGGTCGGAAGACGGACTACGAGCAGTACTTC. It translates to CASSARWPGLAGRKTDYEQYF.

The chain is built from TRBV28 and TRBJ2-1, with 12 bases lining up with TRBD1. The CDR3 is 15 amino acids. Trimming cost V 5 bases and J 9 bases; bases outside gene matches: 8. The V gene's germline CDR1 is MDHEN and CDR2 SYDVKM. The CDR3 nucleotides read TGTGCCAGCAGTCAGCCGGGACAGGGGGCCGGTGAGCAGTTCTTC. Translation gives CASSQPGQGAGEQFF.

CDR3 loop: CASSLTSGKNEQYF. The DNA of the CDR3 is TGCGCCAGCAGCTTGACTAGCGGGAAAAACGAGCAGTACTTC. The chain carries TRBV5-1 and TRBJ2-7, with 10 bases that match TRBD2. The V and J ends lost 1 base and 5 bases, in that order; junction bases with no gene match: 3. The germline gives CDR1 SGHRS, CDR2 YFSETQ. The CDR3 totals 14 residues.

In nucleotides, the CDR3 is TGCAGCGTCCTTAGCTCTGGGGCCAACGTCCTGACTTTC. Translated, it gives CSVLSSGANVLTF. This chain connects TRBV29-1 to TRBJ2-6, with D hard to call. This CDR3 has 13 amino acids. Germline-derived CDR1 and CDR2 are SQVTM and ANQGSEA. Trimming shortened V by 6 bases and J by 0 bases, and 6 bases separated the two germline ends.

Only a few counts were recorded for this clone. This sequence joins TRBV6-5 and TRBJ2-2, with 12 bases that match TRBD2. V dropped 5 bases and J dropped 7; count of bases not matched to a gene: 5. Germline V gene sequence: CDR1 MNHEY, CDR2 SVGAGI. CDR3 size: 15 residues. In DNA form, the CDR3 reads TGTGCCAGCAGTCACAGGACTAGCGGGAACGGGGAGCTGTTTTTT. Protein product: CASSHRTSGNGELFF.